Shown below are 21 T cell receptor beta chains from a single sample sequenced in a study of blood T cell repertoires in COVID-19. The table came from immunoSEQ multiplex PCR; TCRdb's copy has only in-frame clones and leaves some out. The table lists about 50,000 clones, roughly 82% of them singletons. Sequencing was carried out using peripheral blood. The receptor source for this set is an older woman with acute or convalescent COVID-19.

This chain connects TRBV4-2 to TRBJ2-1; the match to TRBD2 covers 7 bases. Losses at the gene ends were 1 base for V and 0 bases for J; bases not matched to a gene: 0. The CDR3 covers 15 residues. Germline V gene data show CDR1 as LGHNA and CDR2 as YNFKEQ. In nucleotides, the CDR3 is TGTGCCAGCAGCCAAGGGACTAGCTCCTACAATGAGCAGTTCTTC. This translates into CASSQGTSSYNEQFF.

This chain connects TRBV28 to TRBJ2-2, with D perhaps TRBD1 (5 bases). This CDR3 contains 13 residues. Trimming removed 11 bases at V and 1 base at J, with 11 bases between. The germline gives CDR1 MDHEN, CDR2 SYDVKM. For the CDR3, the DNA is TGTGCCGGGTCAACAGGGAACACCGGGGAGCTGTTTTTT. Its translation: CAGSTGNTGELFF.

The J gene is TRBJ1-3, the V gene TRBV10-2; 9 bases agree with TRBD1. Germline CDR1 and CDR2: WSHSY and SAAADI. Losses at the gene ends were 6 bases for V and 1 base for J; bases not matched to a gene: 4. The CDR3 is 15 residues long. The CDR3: CASRWTGESGNTIYF. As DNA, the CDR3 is TGCGCCAGCAGGTGGACAGGGGAATCTGGAAACACCATATATTTT.

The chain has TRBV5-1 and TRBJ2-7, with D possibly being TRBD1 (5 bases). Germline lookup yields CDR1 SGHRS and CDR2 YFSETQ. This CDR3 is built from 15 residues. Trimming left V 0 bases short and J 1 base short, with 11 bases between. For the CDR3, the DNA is TGCGCCAGCAGCTTGGCCGCGACAGCTTCCTACGAGCAGTACTTC. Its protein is CASSLAATASYEQYF.

CDR3 protein: CASSLNGSRYEQYF. CDR3 DNA: TGTGCCAGCAGCTTAAACGGGAGTCGGTACGAGCAGTACTTC. The chain combines TRBV7-3 with TRBJ2-7, with a tentative D call TRBD2 (6 bases). The germline V and J ends were trimmed by 1 base and 4 bases, with 11 bases remaining between them. This CDR3 spans 14 amino acids. Germline CDR1 is SGHTA and CDR2 is FQGTGA. The full variable domain, completed using reference TRBV7-3 and TRBJ2-7, is GAGVSQTPSNKVTEKGKYVELRCDPISGHTALYWYRQSLGQGPEFLIYFQGTGAADDSGLPNDRFFAVRPEGSVSTLKIQRTERGDSAVYLCASSLNGSRYEQYFGPGTRLTVT.

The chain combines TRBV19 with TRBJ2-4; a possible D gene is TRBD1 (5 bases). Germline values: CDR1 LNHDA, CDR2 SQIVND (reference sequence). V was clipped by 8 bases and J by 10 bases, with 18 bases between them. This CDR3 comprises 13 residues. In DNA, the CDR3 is TGTGCCAGTGGACAAGGACACCTAAAAATTCAGTACTTC. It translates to CASGQGHLKIQYF.

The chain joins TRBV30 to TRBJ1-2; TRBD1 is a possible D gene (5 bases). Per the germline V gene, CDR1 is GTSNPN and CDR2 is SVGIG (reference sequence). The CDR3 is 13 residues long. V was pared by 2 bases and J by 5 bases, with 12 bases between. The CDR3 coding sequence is TGTGCCTGGAGTCCCGACAGCGATTATGGCTACACCTTC. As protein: CAWSPDSDYGYTF.

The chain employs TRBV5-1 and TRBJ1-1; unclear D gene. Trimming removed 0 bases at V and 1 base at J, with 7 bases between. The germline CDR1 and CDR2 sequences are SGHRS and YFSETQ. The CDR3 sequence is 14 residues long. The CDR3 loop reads CASSLELPNTEAFF. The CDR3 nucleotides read TGCGCCAGCAGCTTGGAACTACCGAACACTGAAGCTTTCTTT. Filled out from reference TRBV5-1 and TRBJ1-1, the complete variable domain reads KAGVTQTPRYLIKTRGQQVTLSCSPISGHRSVSWYQQTPGQGLQFLFEYFSETQRNKGNFPGRFSGRQFSNSRSEMNVSTLELGDSALYLCASSLELPNTEAFFGQGTRLTVV.

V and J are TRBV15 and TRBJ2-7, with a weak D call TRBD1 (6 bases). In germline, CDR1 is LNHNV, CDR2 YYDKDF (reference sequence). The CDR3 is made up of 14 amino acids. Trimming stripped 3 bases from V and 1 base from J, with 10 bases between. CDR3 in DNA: TGTGCCACCAGCAGCTATAGGGGGTCCTACGAGCAGTACTTC. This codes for CATSSYRGSYEQYF. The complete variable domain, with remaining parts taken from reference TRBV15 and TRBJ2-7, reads DAMVIQNPRYQVTQFGKPVTLSCSQTLNHNVMYWYQQKSSQAPKLLFHYYDKDFNNEADTPDNFQSRRPNTSFCFLDIRSPGLGDTAMYLCATSSYRGSYEQYFGPGTRLTVT.

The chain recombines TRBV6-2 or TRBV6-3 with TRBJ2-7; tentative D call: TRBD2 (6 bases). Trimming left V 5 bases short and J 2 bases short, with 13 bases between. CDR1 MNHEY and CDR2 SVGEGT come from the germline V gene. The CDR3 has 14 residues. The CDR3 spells CASSTGTPTYEQYF. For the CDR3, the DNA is TGTGCCAGCAGTACCGGGACTCCGACCTACGAGCAGTACTTC.

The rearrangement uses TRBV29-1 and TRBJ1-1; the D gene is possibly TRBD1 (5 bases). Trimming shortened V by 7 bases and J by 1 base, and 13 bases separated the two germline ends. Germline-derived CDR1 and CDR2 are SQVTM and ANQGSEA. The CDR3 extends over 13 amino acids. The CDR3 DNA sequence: TGCAGCGCCTCAAGGACACCGAACACTGAAGCTTTCTTT. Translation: CSASRTPNTEAFF.

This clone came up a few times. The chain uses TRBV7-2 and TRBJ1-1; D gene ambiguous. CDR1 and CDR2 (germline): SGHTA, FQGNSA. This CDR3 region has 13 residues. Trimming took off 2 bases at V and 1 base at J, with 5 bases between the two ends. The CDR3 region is CASSLQKNTEAFF. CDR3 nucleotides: TGTGCCAGCAGCTTACAGAAGAACACTGAAGCTTTCTTT.

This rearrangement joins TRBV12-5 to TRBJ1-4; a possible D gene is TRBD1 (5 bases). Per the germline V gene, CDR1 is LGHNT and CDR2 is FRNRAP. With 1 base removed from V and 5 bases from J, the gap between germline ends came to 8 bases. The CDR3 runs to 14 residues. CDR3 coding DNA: TGTGCTAGTGGTTTGGGAGCAGGGAATGAAAAACTGTTTTTT. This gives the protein CASGLGAGNEKLFF.

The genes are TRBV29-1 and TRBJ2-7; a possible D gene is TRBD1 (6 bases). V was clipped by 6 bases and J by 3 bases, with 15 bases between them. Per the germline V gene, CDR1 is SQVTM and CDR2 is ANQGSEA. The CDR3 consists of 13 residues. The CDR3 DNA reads TGCAGCGTAGAGACAGACAGGAGCTACGAGCAGTACTTC. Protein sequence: CSVETDRSYEQYF.

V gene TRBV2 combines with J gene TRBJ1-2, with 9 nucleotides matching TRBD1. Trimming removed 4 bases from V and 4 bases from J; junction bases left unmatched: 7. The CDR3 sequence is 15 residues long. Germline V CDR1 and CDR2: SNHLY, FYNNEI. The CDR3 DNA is TGTGCCAGCAGTGCAACGACAGGGGGGAGCTATGGCTACACCTTC. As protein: CASSATTGGSYGYTF.

The CDR3 is CASSQDSDRSEQFF. In DNA form, the CDR3 reads TGTGCCAGCAGCCAAGATTCCGACAGGTCGGAGCAGTTCTTC. The genes are TRBV3-1 (or the pseudogene TRBV3-2) and TRBJ2-1; a weak D match, TRBD1 (6 bases). CDR1 LGHDT and CDR2 YNNKEL come from the germline V gene (reference sequence). Trimming removed 0 bases from V and 10 bases from J, with 13 bases in between. The CDR3 runs to 14 residues.

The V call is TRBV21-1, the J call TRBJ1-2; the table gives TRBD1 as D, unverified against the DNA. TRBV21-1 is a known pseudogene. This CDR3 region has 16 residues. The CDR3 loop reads CASSEPDRQGVDGYTF. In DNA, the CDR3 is TGTGCCAGCAGCGAACCCGACCGACAGGGGGTCGATGGCTACACCTTC.

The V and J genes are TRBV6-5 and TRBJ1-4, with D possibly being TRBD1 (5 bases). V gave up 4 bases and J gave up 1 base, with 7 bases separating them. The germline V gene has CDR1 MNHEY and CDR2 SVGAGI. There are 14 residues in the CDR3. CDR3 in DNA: TGTGCCAGCAGTTTACAGGAAACTAATGAAAAACTGTTTTTT. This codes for CASSLQETNEKLFF.

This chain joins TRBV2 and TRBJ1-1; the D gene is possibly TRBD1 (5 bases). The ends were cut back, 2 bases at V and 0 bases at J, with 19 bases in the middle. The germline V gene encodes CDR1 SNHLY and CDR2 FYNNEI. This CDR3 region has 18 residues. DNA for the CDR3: TGTGCCAGCAGTGAAACCCGGCAGGGTGGTAACATGAACACTGAAGCTTTCTTT. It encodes CASSETRQGGNMNTEAFF.

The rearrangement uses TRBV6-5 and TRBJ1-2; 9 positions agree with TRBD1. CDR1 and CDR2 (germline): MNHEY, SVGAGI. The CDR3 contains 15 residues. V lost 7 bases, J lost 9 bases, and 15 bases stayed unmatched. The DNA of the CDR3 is TGTGCCAGCACGGTAGAAGCCGGGACAGGGAGAAGCTACACCTTC. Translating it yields CASTVEAGTGRSYTF.

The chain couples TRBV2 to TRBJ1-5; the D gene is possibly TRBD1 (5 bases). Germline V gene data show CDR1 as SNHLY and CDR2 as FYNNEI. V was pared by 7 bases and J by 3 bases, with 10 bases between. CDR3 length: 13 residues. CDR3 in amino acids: CASTPGANQPQHF. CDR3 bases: TGTGCCAGCACCCCTGGGGCCAATCAGCCCCAGCATTTT.